This paragraph reports one TCR beta chain. These data belong to a study of T cell changes during pregnancy in multiple sclerosis. This CDR3 is built from 13 residues. V was shortened by 2 bases and J by 6 bases, with 11 bases between the two germline ends. The germline V gene encodes CDR1 MDHEN and CDR2 SYDVKM. Sequencing used immunoSEQ multiplex PCR; TCRdb keeps in-frame clones, though not all of them. The table includes approximately 70,000 clones, roughly 92% detected once. The genes are TRBV28 and TRBJ2-7; a weak D match, TRBD1 (6 bases). The material was peripheral blood, obtained in the second trimester of pregnancy. This sequence originates from a female donor with multiple sclerosis, enrolled in a pregnancy study. CDR3 sequence (DNA): TGTGCCAGCAGTTTAGCCGGACAGATCGAGCAGTACTTC. Protein product: CASSLAGQIEQYF.